Below are 27 T cell receptor beta chains sequenced from a single sample in a study of tissue T cells after allogeneic stem cell transplantation. As for time point: mouse harvest day 7 after allogeneic transplant. Tail vein injection delivered 10^7 T-cell-depleted bone marrow cells and 10^6 splenic CD5+ T cells. The protocol was immunoSEQ multiplex PCR, while the TCRdb copy is restricted to in-frame clones and leaves out a portion. The sample consists of roughly 8,900 clones, 47% of them appearing once. Sample: gut tissue. The receptors were sampled from a female BALB/c mouse given C57BL/6 T cells with graft-versus-host disease after an allogeneic hematopoietic cell transplant.

Concerning this clone itself: Genes and germline come from the mouse. Sequencing ends 1 residue short of the CDR3 end; the germline J gene provides the rest. J is TRBJ1-3 and V is TRBV12-1; D possibly corresponds to TRBD1 (5 bases). The germline V gene encodes CDR1 SGHSN and CDR2 HYEKVE. Trimming removed 2 bases from V and 0 bases from J, with 7 bases in between. This CDR3 spans 14 amino acids. The CDR3 bases that were read are TGTGCCAGCTCTCAGGGGTTTTCTGGAAATACGCTCTAT. This codes for CASSQGFSGNTLY. The full CDR3 protein is CASSQGFSGNTLYF.

On this clone: Germline and genes here are mouse. Read coverage stops 1 residue before the CDR3 terminus; the germline J gene supplies the remainder. The chain employs TRBV1 and TRBJ2-2, with D possibly TRBD2 on 5 matching bases. There are 14 residues in the CDR3. V lost 3 bases and J lost 0, with 5 bases in between. Germline V CDR1 and CDR2: NSQYPW, LRSPGD (reference sequence). The part of the CDR3 DNA that was read is TGCACCTGCAGTGCTGGGGCAAACACCGGGCAGCTCTAC. Translating gives CTCSAGANTGQLY. The whole CDR3 sequence is CTCSAGANTGQLYF.

In regard to this clone: Gene and germline names: mouse. The CDR3 is cut off 1 residue early in the read; its end comes from the germline J gene. The rearrangement links TRBV26 to TRBJ2-5, with no clear D. CDR1 and CDR2 (germline): KGHPV, FQNQEV (reference sequence). The CDR3 spans 14 residues. V was shortened by 2 bases and J by 0 bases, with 6 bases between the two germline ends. The CDR3 region is CASSLMVNQDTQYF. The DNA read from the CDR3 is TGTGCCAGCAGTCTGATGGTTAACCAAGACACCCAGTAC.

Comments on this clone: The junction departs from germline at one end; a sequencing error may be responsible. Any gene name here is a mouse gene name. The sequenced fragment ends 1 residue before the CDR3 boundary, so the rest is inferred from the germline J gene. The sample holds other DNA sequences that translate to the same CDR3. This chain links TRBV15 with TRBJ2-4; a possible D gene is TRBD1 (6 bases). The CDR3 is 14 amino acids. CDR1 is SGHND, CDR2 FRSKSL, per germline. The part of the CDR3 DNA that was read is TGTGCCAGCAGCCGTGGGACACATCAAAACACTTTGTAC. Its protein is CASSRGTHQNTLY. The whole CDR3 reads CASSRGTHQNTLYF.

On this clone: Gene names denote mouse genes. Read sequence stops 1 residue before the CDR3 end, and the germline J gene provides the missing end. The rearrangement joins TRBV26 to TRBJ1-5; TRBD1 agrees at 10 bases. The trim removed 6 bases at V and 3 bases at J, leaving 5 bases unmatched. This CDR3 is 15 amino acids long. Germline V gene lookup returns CDR1 KGHPV and CDR2 FQNQEV (reference sequence). The part of the CDR3 DNA that was read is TGTGCCAGCAGCCGACAGGGGGCTGGCAACCAGGCTCCGCTT. It specifies CASSRQGAGNQAPL. The complete CDR3 reads CASSRQGAGNQAPLF. The full variable domain, in which reference TRBV26 and TRBJ1-5 provide the parts outside the CDR3, is NSKVIQTPRYLVKGQGQKAKMRCIPEKGHPVVFWYQQNKNNEFKFLINFQNQEVLQQIDMTEKRFSAECPSNSPCSLEIQSSEAGDSALYLCASSRQGAGNQAPLFGEGTRLSVL.

Only a few counts were recorded for this clone. The gene names here belong to mouse. Read coverage stops 1 residue before the CDR3 terminus; the germline J gene supplies the remainder. This chain connects TRBV3 to TRBJ2-4; no clear D gene. CDR3 length: 12 residues. CDR1 and CDR2 (germline): SNHLY, FYNGKV (reference sequence). Trimming cost V 6 bases and J 0 bases, with 4 bases left between them. The CDR3 sequence is CASSFSQNTLYF. CDR3 bases read: TGTGCCAGCAGTTTTAGTCAAAACACCTTGTAC.

Comment on this clone: Germline and genes here are mouse. The read ends 1 residue before the CDR3 terminus; that terminus is restored from the germline J gene. The chain has TRBV5 and TRBJ1-1, with D possibly matching TRBD1 (6 bases). V was pared by 4 bases and J by 0 bases, with 9 bases between. The CDR3 contains 14 residues. The germline CDR1 and CDR2 sequences are LGHNA and YNLKQL (reference sequence). The CDR3 sequence is CASSPGHSNTEVFF. The sequenced part of the CDR3 DNA is TGTGCCAGCAGCCCGGGACACTCAAACACAGAAGTCTTC.

A word on this clone: Gene names and germline match the mouse. The CDR3 is cut off 1 residue early in the read; its end comes from the germline J gene. The V gene is TRBV20, the J gene TRBJ2-7, with D perhaps TRBD1 or TRBD2 (5 bases each). Trimming pared 0 bases from V and 7 bases from J, leaving 7 bases between. The CDR3 runs 11 residues. The V gene's germline CDR1 is GFQATS and CDR2 STVNSAI. The CDR3 bases that were read are TGTGGTGCTAGGGAACGGGGGGAACAGTAC. Amino acid sequence: CGARERGEQY. The CDR3 in full is CGARERGEQYF.

As to this clone: Gene labels here are mouse ones. The read ends 1 residue shy of where the CDR3 ends; the end is completed using the germline J gene. This chain connects TRBV26 to TRBJ2-2, with 11 nucleotides matching TRBD2. J lost 0 bases, V lost 7 bases, and 4 bases had no gene match. This CDR3 has 16 residues. CDR1 KGHPV and CDR2 FQNQEV come from the germline V gene (reference sequence). Incomplete CDR3 DNA: TGTGCCAGCACCCTGACTGGGGGGGCAAACACCGGGCAGCTCTAC. It codes for CASTLTGGANTGQLY. The CDR3 in its entirety is CASTLTGGANTGQLYF.

In its sample, this clone was seen a few times. The gene names given are mouse names. The DNA ends 1 residue before the CDR3 does, and the rest of the CDR3 is filled in from the germline J gene. This chain joins TRBV26 and TRBJ2-5; perhaps TRBD1 as D (6 bases). Trimming pared 4 bases from V and 0 bases from J, leaving 8 bases between. The CDR3 is 14 amino acids. The V gene's germline CDR1 is KGHPV and CDR2 FQNQEV (reference sequence). The DNA read from the CDR3 is TGTGCCAGCAGTCGGGACAATAACCAAGACACCCAGTAC. It codes for CASSRDNNQDTQY. Given in full, the CDR3 is CASSRDNNQDTQYF.

This clone was counted a few times. Gene names and germline refer to mouse. The CDR3 extends 1 residue past the end of the read, so its final part is completed from the germline J gene. The J gene is TRBJ2-7, the V gene TRBV16; 10 bases fit TRBD2. The CDR3 covers 15 residues. Germline values: CDR1 SGHSA, CDR2 FRNQAP. Trimming at V came to 5 bases and at J to 0 bases, leaving 4 bases not matched to a gene. CDR3 DNA (partial): TGTGCAAGCAGCCTGACTGGGGGGAGCTCCTATGAACAGTAC. Translating it yields CASSLTGGSSYEQY. The CDR3 reads in full as CASSLTGGSSYEQYF. Supplemented by reference TRBV16 and TRBJ2-7, the full variable domain reads NAGVIQTPRHKVTGKGQEATLWCEPISGHSAVFWYRQTIVQGLEFLTYFRNQAPIDDSGMPKERFSAQMPNQSHSTLKIQSTQPQDSAVYLCASSLTGGSSYEQYFGPGTRLTVL.

To note about this clone: Any gene name here is a mouse gene name. This CDR3 is CASSDGWGLNQDTQYF. Partial CDR3 DNA: TGTGCCAGCAGTGACGGCTGGGGCCTTAACCAAGACACCCAGTAC. The chain couples TRBV13-1 to TRBJ2-5, with D possibly matching TRBD2 (6 bases). The sequenced fragment ends 1 residue before the CDR3 boundary, so the rest is inferred from the germline J gene. The CDR3 contains 16 residues. Trimming removed 2 bases from V and 0 bases from J, with 13 bases in between. The germline V gene encodes CDR1 NSHNY and CDR2 SYGAGN.

This clone is classed as large. The gene names given are mouse names. The CDR3 extends 1 residue past the end of the read, so its final part is completed from the germline J gene. J is TRBJ2-7 and V is TRBV23; the D call of TRBD1 is as the table states it, not checked on the DNA. The germline V gene has CDR1 KGHTA and CDR2 FQNQQP. The CDR3 loop spans 13 amino acids. The CDR3 here is CSSSPQGSYEQYF. The DNA read from the CDR3 is TGCTCCAGCAGTCCACAGGGCTCCTATGAACAGTAC.

About this clone itself: Gene names follow the mouse nomenclature. The read terminates 1 residue ahead of where the CDR3 ends, so the germline J gene completes it. The V and J genes are TRBV26 and TRBJ1-1; D ambiguous. CDR1 and CDR2 (germline): KGHPV, FQNQEV (reference sequence). This CDR3 region has 13 residues. Trimming shortened V by 6 bases and J by 0 bases, and 8 bases separated the two germline ends. The CDR3 spells CASRRIANTEVFF. CDR3 DNA, as far as it was read: TGTGCCAGCAGACGCATTGCAAACACAGAAGTCTTC.

Of note for this clone: The gene names here belong to mouse. This chain's CDR3 is CASSSPYERLFF. The sequenced CDR3 bases are TGTGCTAGCAGTTCCCCCTACGAAAGATTATTT. The chain carries TRBV29 and TRBJ1-4; D gene uncertain. With the read ending 1 residue before the CDR3 end, the germline J gene is used to fill in that end. Deletions cut 4 bases from V and 6 bases from J, with 6 bases between. Germline-derived CDR1 and CDR2 are MSHET and SYDVDS. CDR3 length: 12 amino acids.

In regard to this clone: Gene and germline names: mouse. Read coverage stops 1 residue before the CDR3 terminus; the germline J gene supplies the remainder. J is TRBJ2-1 and V is TRBV3, with TRBD2 matching over 8 bases. Germline CDR1 reads SNHLY; CDR2 reads FYNGKV (reference sequence). The CDR3 is 14 residues long. The V and J ends lost 3 bases and 7 bases, in that order; junction bases with no gene match: 5. The CDR3 bases that were read are TGTGCCAGCAGCTTGGGGGGGCGCAGGGCTGAGCAGTTC. This sequence encodes CASSLGGRRAEQF. The full CDR3 protein is CASSLGGRRAEQFF.

A word on this clone: The listed genes are named as in mouse. The read terminates 1 residue before the CDR3 end, so the remaining end is supplied by the germline J gene. The chain combines TRBV31 with TRBJ1-3; tentatively, D is TRBD1 (5 bases). Per germline, CDR1 GKSSPN and CDR2 SITVG. The ends were cut back, 0 bases at V and 5 bases at J, with 11 bases in the middle. This CDR3 has 14 amino acids. The sequenced CDR3 bases are TGTGCCTGGAGTCTACCCCAGGGAAGAAATACGCTCTAT. Residues: CAWSLPQGRNTLY. In full, the CDR3 reads CAWSLPQGRNTLYF.

As regards this clone: Gene names are the mouse ones. The read is 1 residue too short to cover the CDR3 end, so that end is filled in from the germline J gene. The rearrangement links TRBV19 to TRBJ2-2; D unresolved. In germline, CDR1 is FNHDT, CDR2 SITEND (reference sequence). The CDR3 covers 12 residues. The germline V and J ends were trimmed by 7 bases and 2 bases, with 6 bases remaining between them. CDR3 bases read: TGTGCCAGCGGCCCTAACACCGGGCAGCTCTAC. Protein product: CASGPNTGQLY. The entire CDR3 protein is CASGPNTGQLYF.

Only a few counts were recorded for this clone. Each gene name is a mouse one. The read terminates 1 residue before the CDR3 end, so the remaining end is supplied by the germline J gene. J is TRBJ2-5 and V is TRBV14, with D possibly being TRBD1 or TRBD2 (6 bases each). V was trimmed by 2 bases and J by 2 bases, leaving 9 bases between them. This CDR3 is built from 14 residues. Germline lookup yields CDR1 SGHDT and CDR2 FRDEAV. Here the CDR3 reads CASSLGGFQDTQYF. The covered CDR3 bases are TGTGCCAGCAGTTTAGGGGGGTTCCAAGACACCCAGTAC.

In the case of this clone: The gene symbols are mouse symbols. The CDR3 extends 1 residue past the end of the read, so its final part is completed from the germline J gene. The chain joins TRBV1 to TRBJ2-2; 9 bases fit TRBD2. V trimming: 5 bases; J trimming: 0 bases; junction bases outside the gene matches: 1. From germline, CDR1 is NSQYPW and CDR2 LRSPGD (reference sequence). The CDR3 has 15 amino acids. The CDR3 loop reads CTCSSGGANTGQLYF. The CDR3 bases that were read are TGCACCTGCAGTTCTGGGGGGGCAAACACCGGGCAGCTCTAC.

Concerning this clone: The genes and germline here are from mouse. The read stops 1 residue short of the end of the CDR3; the missing end is completed from the germline J gene. The chain couples TRBV23 to TRBJ2-3. The V gene's germline CDR1 is KGHTA and CDR2 FQNQQP. The CDR3 spans 14 residues. Incomplete CDR3 DNA: TGCTCCAGCAGTCAATCGGGCCGTGCAGAAACGCTGTAT. Encoded protein: CSSSQSGRAETLY. Given in full, the CDR3 is CSSSQSGRAETLYF.

This clone was picked up one time. Gene and germline names: mouse. The DNA ends 1 residue before the CDR3 does, and the rest of the CDR3 is filled in from the germline J gene. The gene calls are TRBV5 and TRBJ2-4; D is perhaps TRBD1 (5 bases). Trimming removed 0 bases at V and 7 bases at J, with 8 bases between. The CDR3 runs 13 residues. Per germline, CDR1 LGHNA and CDR2 YNLKQL (reference sequence). The part of the CDR3 DNA that was read is TGTGCCAGCAGCCAAGATAGGGGAGACACCTTGTAC. Amino acid sequence: CASSQDRGDTLY. The entire CDR3 protein reads CASSQDRGDTLYF.

Of note for this clone: A read error may be the cause here, since a much bigger clone is one base away. Gene names follow the mouse nomenclature. From the germline J gene comes the end of the CDR3, since the read stops 1 residue before it. The rearrangement joins TRBV13-2 to TRBJ2-7; no definite D call. CDR1 is NNHNN and CDR2 is SYGAGS in the germline V gene (reference sequence). The CDR3 extends over 13 amino acids. The germline V and J ends were trimmed by 7 bases and 0 bases, with 11 bases remaining between them. Partial CDR3 DNA: TGTGCCAGCAGTCGAGGGAGCTCCTATGAACAGTAC. This encodes CASSRGSSYEQY. The complete CDR3 sequence is CASSRGSSYEQYF.

Concerning this clone: Gene and germline names: mouse. Sequencing ends 1 residue short of the CDR3 end; the germline J gene provides the rest. The chain employs TRBV13-1 and TRBJ1-1; TRBD1 might be the D (6 bases). Trimming took off 2 bases at V and 7 bases at J, with 6 bases between the two ends. Germline loops: CDR1 NSHNY, CDR2 SYGAGN. This CDR3 is 11 amino acids long. The part of the CDR3 DNA that was read is TGTGCCAGCAGTGACAGGGGAGAAGTCTTC. Translation gives CASSDRGEVF. The CDR3 as a whole reads CASSDRGEVFF.

This clone was picked up a small number of times. The gene names here belong to mouse. The missing CDR3 end, 1 residue past where the read stops, is filled in from the germline J gene. The J gene is TRBJ1-1, the V gene TRBV26; tentatively, D is TRBD1 (6 bases). The CDR3 covers 13 residues. CDR1 is KGHPV, CDR2 FQNQEV, per germline (reference sequence). Trimming left V 4 bases short and J 1 base short, with 7 bases between. CDR3 in amino acids: CASSRGQNTEVFF. The sequenced part of the CDR3 DNA is TGTGCCAGCAGTCGGGGACAAAACACAGAAGTCTTC.

Of note for this clone: Any gene name here is a mouse gene name. The missing CDR3 end, 1 residue past where the read stops, is filled in from the germline J gene. The gene calls are TRBV12-1 and TRBJ1-2; maybe TRBD1 (6 bases). The CDR3 sequence is 15 residues long. Germline-derived CDR1 and CDR2 are SGHSN and HYEKVE. Trimming pared 4 bases from V and 0 bases from J, leaving 14 bases between. This CDR3 is CASSPGTYANSDYTF. The CDR3 DNA, read in part, is TGTGCCAGCTCCCCCGGGACATATGCAAACTCCGACTACACC. Full variable domain (outside the CDR3, taken from reference TRBV12-1 and TRBJ1-2): DSGVVQSPRHIIKEKGGRSVLTCIPISGHSNVVWYQQTLGKELKFLIQHYEKVERDKGFLPSRFSVQQFDDYHSEMNMSALELEDSAMYFCASSPGTYANSDYTFGSGTRLLVI.

In the case of this clone: Gene and germline names: mouse. The read ends 1 residue before the CDR3 terminus; that terminus is restored from the germline J gene. The genes are TRBV12-1 and TRBJ2-5; 11 nucleotides line up with TRBD2. The germline V gene encodes CDR1 SGHSN and CDR2 HYEKVE. This CDR3 has 14 amino acids. V lost 3 bases, J lost 4 bases, and 2 bases stayed unmatched. CDR3 loop: CASSGDWGKDTQYF. The covered CDR3 bases are TGTGCCAGCTCTGGGGACTGGGGGAAAGACACCCAGTAC.